These 15 T cell receptor beta chains share one sample of origin, sequenced in a study of CXCR3-negative and CXCR3-positive naive CD8 T cells (dated by TCRdb to the late 2010s). Instrument on record: NextSeq 550. The Human TCR Profiling Kit (MiLaboratory) was used to prepare UMI-labeled 5' RACE TRB cDNA libraries. TCRdb reprocessed the reads and provides one entry for every CDR3 protein sequence; no DNA is given. The sample's records list 100,000 to 150,000 distinct CDR3 sequences. Approximately 0.29% of the sample is held by the ten biggest clonotypes. The sequenced material came from naive CXCR3- CD8+ T cells from blood. Per the publication, the cell subset or site label means: CD45RO-CCR7+CD27+CD95- naive CD8+ T cells lacking CXCR3 (TNR3-). The receptors were gathered from a human donor in good health. Some clones in this sample may be carry-over from other donors' samples.

The rearrangement links TRBV2 to TRBJ2-6. Per germline, CDR1 SNHLY and CDR2 FYNNEI. This CDR3 contains 18 residues. CDR3 loop: CASSMGYSHPPGANVLTF.

The chain links TRBV2 to TRBJ2-1; checking the TCRdb D call of TRBD2 is not possible without DNA. Germline V gene sequence: CDR1 SNHLY, CDR2 FYNNEI. The CDR3 totals 14 residues. The CDR3 sequence: CASASGSSYNEQFF.

V and J are TRBV19 and TRBJ2-1; TCRdb's D call of TRBD1 is untestable without DNA. The germline V gene has CDR1 LNHDA and CDR2 SQIVND (reference sequence). The CDR3 contains 15 residues. Here the CDR3 reads CASSLGLGPYNEQFF.

J is TRBJ1-6 and V is TRBV11-2. The CDR3 totals 12 residues. The germline gives CDR1 SGHAT, CDR2 FQNNGV. The CDR3 reads CASSLTNSPLHF.

This chain's CDR3 is CASSSPLRGGGYEQYF. The chain is built from TRBV7-9 and TRBJ2-7; TCRdb calls TRBD1, which cannot be checked without DNA. The CDR3 is 16 amino acids. Germline lookup yields CDR1 SEHNR and CDR2 FQNEAQ (reference sequence).

The rearrangement uses TRBV28 and TRBJ2-7; TCRdb calls TRBD2, which cannot be checked without DNA. Germline CDR1 MDHEN, CDR2 SYDVKM. There are 14 residues in the CDR3. The CDR3 sequence: CASSLRAGGYEQYF.

This chain uses TRBV5-1 with TRBJ2-5. CDR3 size: 14 residues. CDR1 is SGHRS and CDR2 is YFSETQ in the germline V gene. The CDR3 spells CASSLDLAKETQYF. Full variable domain (missing parts from reference TRBV5-1 and TRBJ2-5): KAGVTQTPRYLIKTRGQQVTLSCSPISGHRSVSWYQQTPGQGLQFLFEYFSETQRNKGNFPGRFSGRQFSNSRSEMNVSTLELGDSALYLCASSLDLAKETQYFGPGTRLLVL.

The V and J genes are TRBV5-1 and TRBJ2-1; the TCRdb D gene call, TRBD2, has no DNA to confirm it. Per germline, CDR1 SGHRS and CDR2 YFSETQ. The CDR3 loop spans 16 amino acids. CDR3 sequence reads: CASSLVASGGYNEQFF.

The V and J genes are TRBV5-1 and TRBJ1-1. Germline CDR1 reads SGHRS; CDR2 reads YFSETQ. This CDR3 contains 13 residues. The CDR3 spells CASSWGDGTEAFF. Combining the CDR3 with reference TRBV5-1 and TRBJ1-1 gives the whole variable domain KAGVTQTPRYLIKTRGQQVTLSCSPISGHRSVSWYQQTPGQGLQFLFEYFSETQRNKGNFPGRFSGRQFSNSRSEMNVSTLELGDSALYLCASSWGDGTEAFFGQGTRLTVV.

This chain connects TRBV29-1 to TRBJ2-1; TCRdb's assignment of TRBD2 cannot be checked, as there is no DNA. CDR1 SQVTM and CDR2 ANQGSEA come from the germline V gene. The CDR3 runs to 13 residues. CDR3 amino acids: CSAGLAGVFEQFF.

This chain uses TRBV28 with TRBJ2-1. The CDR3 sequence is 17 residues long. Germline-derived CDR1 and CDR2 are MDHEN and SYDVKM. The CDR3 spells CASSSADLDIGDNEQFF.

The chain is built from TRBV4-1 and TRBJ2-1; TCRdb lists TRBD2, though no DNA is available to test this call. The CDR3 length is 15 residues. CDR1 is MGHRA, CDR2 YSYEKL, per germline. This CDR3 is CASSQRWGEANEQFF.

The chain is built from TRBV20-1 and TRBJ2-1. The length of the CDR3 is 15 residues. Germline CDR1 reads DFQATT; CDR2 reads SNEGSKA (reference sequence). CDR3 sequence: CSASYISGSYNEQFF.

The V gene is TRBV6-2 or TRBV6-3, the J gene TRBJ2-5; no DNA is available, so the TRBD2 call from TCRdb remains unchecked. This CDR3 has 13 amino acids. Germline CDR1 reads MNHEY; CDR2 reads SVGEGT. The CDR3 sequence: CASSYLGGETQYF.

V is TRBV4-3 and J is TRBJ1-2; TCRdb outputs TRBD1, but without DNA this stays unchecked. Germline V gives CDR1 LGHNA, CDR2 YSLEER. This CDR3 contains 16 residues. CDR3 region: CASSQDNQGENYGYTF.